This TCR delta chain was found in a study of delta chain sequences of gamma delta T cells (dated by TCRdb to 2016 to 2017). Libraries were prepared through 5' RACE. Sequenced on an Illumina MiSeq. TCRdb recomputed clones from the public reads with CATT; identical DNA rows were then combined. This sample is represented by around 2,400 delta-chain clones; around 30% of them were singletons. The biggest ten clones account for 15% to 20% of the sample. Reading from cysteine to phenylalanine, the CDR3 counts 23 amino acids. Solely the CDR3 DNA is kept, with 69 bases framed from the first base. From V the trimming removes 4 bases and from J it removes 6 bases, while the gene matches leave 26 bases of the junction unaccounted for. CDR1 and CDR2 are read off the germline V gene as GEAIGNYY and EKD. This clone registers as medium-sized (0.01 to 0.1%) within its sample. Its antigen specificity is not known. Within one base of it there is no much larger clone, and no base qualities were kept.

What was sequenced was either unsorted cells or a sorted T cell fraction (not recorded which). This receptor chain uses TRDV2 and TRDJ3, and 10 junction bases match TRDD3. The sequence was obtained from a human donor in good health. The nucleotides are TGTGCCTGTGATCGCCTCACGGAACGAGGGGGGGGGATACGCGATTCGGACACCCGACAGATGTTTTTC. Its protein is CACDRLTERGGGIRDSDTRQMFF.